This entry lists 3 T cell receptor beta chains sequenced from one sample in a study of vaccination effects on CD4 cells after COVID-19. The assay was immunoSEQ multiplex PCR, and TCRdb's table has in-frame clones only and misses some. The sample consists of 30,000 to 40,000 clones, over 55% of them appearing once. Viral peptide pools were used in the ViraFEST assay to expand antigen-specific CD4+ T cells, and sequencing came afterward. The culture ran for about eleven days before CD4+ T cells were isolated. Either the BNT162b2 or mRNA-1273 vaccine was given to participants in two doses. Their antigen targets remain unknown. The sequencing used CD4+ T cells from PBMCs cultured with SARS-CoV-2 spike peptides, collected after COVID-19 vaccination. The receptors were gathered from a human donor who received a COVID-19 vaccine.

V and J are TRBV5-6 and TRBJ1-1, with D hard to call. The CDR3 is 13 residues long. In germline, CDR1 is SGHDT, CDR2 YYEEEE. Trimming stripped 7 bases from V and 4 bases from J, with 14 bases between. CDR3 bases: TGTGCCAGCTCCGGAGGGCGGGCCACTGAAGCTTTCTTT. Protein: CASSGGRATEAFF.

The rearrangement links TRBV24-1 to TRBJ2-1; unclear D gene. The germline CDR1 and CDR2 sequences are KGHDR and SFDVKD. V was shortened by 4 bases and J by 12 bases, with 12 bases between the two germline ends. The CDR3 spans 12 residues. The CDR3 DNA reads as TGTGCCACCAGTGACCATTTAGAGCGGCAGTTCTTC. It encodes CATSDHLERQFF.

The chain couples TRBV11-3 to TRBJ2-3, with 7 bases matching TRBD2. The J segment lost 4 bases and the V segment lost 1 base, leaving 5 bases of the junction unmatched. Germline V CDR1 and CDR2: SGHNT, YENEEA. There are 15 residues in the CDR3. CDR3 DNA sequence: TGTGCCAGCAGCTTAGCTGCGGGAGACTCAGATACGCAGTATTTT. This sequence encodes CASSLAAGDSDTQYF.